Following are 10 T cell receptor beta chains from one sample sequenced in a study of T cells in Graves' hyperthyroidism and ophthalmopathy. The source material, RNA transcripts, was used to amplify TCR beta CDR3 regions. The HTBI primer set served for first-round RT-PCR of the TCR CDR3. TCRdb fed the multiplex PCR reads into MiXCR, producing one record per CDR3 protein. This sample yields 450,000 to 700,000 distinct CDR3 sequences, of which roughly 46% are seen a single time; about 20% belongs to the top ten. The sequenced material came from peripheral blood or thyroid tissue (not recorded which). The receptors shown here come from an adult woman with Graves' disease, either hyperthyroidism or ophthalmopathy (not recorded which).

This clonotype was counted many times. V gene TRBV20-1 combines with J gene TRBJ2-5; TRBD2 matches at 9 bases. CDR3 length: 16 amino acids. Losses at the gene ends were 0 bases for V and 1 base for J; bases not matched to a gene: 6. Germline lookup yields CDR1 DFQATT and CDR2 SNEGSKA (reference sequence). CDR3 coding DNA: TGCAGTGCTAGAGATCTATGGCGGGGGGGCCAAGAGACCCAGTACTTC. Its translation: CSARDLWRGGQETQYF.

Many counts were recorded for this clonotype. V usage is TRBV6-6 and J usage is TRBJ1-5; weak D call: TRBD1 (5 bases). There are 13 residues in the CDR3. Trimming cost V 4 bases and J 7 bases, with 11 bases left between them. Germline CDR1 reads MNHNY; CDR2 reads SVGAGI (reference sequence). The CDR3 coding sequence is TGTGCCAGCAGTTTGACAGAAACGCAGCCCCAGCATTTT. Translated, it gives CASSLTETQPQHF.

Note on this clonotype: A much more abundant neighbour one base away suggests this may be a read error. The chain employs TRBV6-5 and TRBJ2-7; 9 bases are a match to TRBD2. TRBJ2-1 explains the end of the DNA better; the J call may be wrong. The CDR3 is made up of 14 amino acids. Germline lookup yields CDR1 MNHEY and CDR2 SVGAGI. The CDR3 DNA sequence: TGTGCCTGCATGGGTGGCGGGAGGGTAAACGAGCAGTTCTTC. Translation: CACMGGGRVNEQFF.

The chain carries TRBV6-1 and TRBJ1-3; TRBD1 might be the D (5 bases). CDR1 and CDR2 (germline): MNHNS, SASEGT. The CDR3 extends over 16 amino acids. V was pared by 6 bases and J by 0 bases, with 15 bases between. The CDR3 sequence is CASSRRGASSGNTIYF. The CDR3 bases are TGTGCCAGCAGCCGCCGAGGGGCTTCCTCTGGAAACACCATATATTTT.

This clonotype was counted many times. The chain recombines TRBV12-5 with TRBJ1-3; maybe TRBD1 (5 bases). Trimming cost V 3 bases and J 1 base, with 16 bases left between them. CDR3 size: 17 residues. The V gene's germline CDR1 is LGHNT and CDR2 FRNRAP. The CDR3 region has the DNA TGTGCTAGTGGTTTATGGGACCGTCTCTTATCTGGAAACACCATATATTTT. Its translation is CASGLWDRLLSGNTIYF. The complete variable domain, with remaining parts taken from reference TRBV12-5 and TRBJ1-3, reads DARVTQTPRHKVTEMGQEVTMRCQPILGHNTVFWYRQTMMQGLELLAYFRNRAPLDDSGMPKDRFSAEMPDATLATLKIQPSEPRDSAVYFCASGLWDRLLSGNTIYFGEGSWLTVV.

The J gene is TRBJ1-1, the V gene TRBV10-3, with a possible D match to TRBD1 (6 bases). Germline loops: CDR1 ENHRY, CDR2 SYGVKD. V gave up 4 bases and J gave up 6 bases, with 15 bases separating them. The CDR3 consists of 14 residues. This CDR3 is CAISVAGGSSEAFF. The CDR3 DNA sequence: TGTGCCATCAGTGTGGCCGGGGGCAGCTCTGAAGCTTTCTTT.

This clonotype showed up many times. The chain links TRBV11-2 to TRBJ2-7; D ambiguous. The CDR3 loop spans 14 amino acids. V was shortened by 5 bases and J by 6 bases, with 17 bases between the two germline ends. CDR1 is SGHAT and CDR2 is FQNNGV in the germline V gene. CDR3 amino acids: CASSAPRAWGEQYF. The CDR3 region has the DNA TGTGCCAGCAGCGCCCCCCGAGCCTGGGGCGAGCAGTACTTC.

CDR3 residues: CASNSYQGGTGELFF. The CDR3 DNA follows: TGTGCCAGCAACTCCTACCAAGGAGGGACCGGGGAGCTGTTTTTT. This chain connects TRBV7-2 to TRBJ2-2; a possible D gene is TRBD2 (6 bases). The CDR3 is 15 residues long. Germline-derived CDR1 and CDR2 are SGHTA and FQGNSA. Deletions cut 7 bases from V and 5 bases from J, with 17 bases between.

Remarks on this clonotype: This may come from a read error, since a much larger clone is one base off. The V call is TRBV20-1, the J call TRBJ2-7, with 7 bases that match TRBD2. Germline V gene sequence: CDR1 DFQATT, CDR2 SNEGSKA (reference sequence). The CDR3 has 15 amino acids. In DNA, the CDR3 is TGCAGTGCTGGAGTCCTAGCGGATCCCTCCTACGAGCGGTACTTC. This encodes CSAGVLADPSYERYF.

This clonotype was seen repeatedly, ten times or more. The rearrangement links TRBV24-1 to TRBJ2-5; the match to TRBD2 covers 7 bases. The length of the CDR3 is 15 residues. Germline loops: CDR1 KGHDR, CDR2 SFDVKD. V trimming: 5 bases; J trimming: 4 bases; junction bases outside the gene matches: 9. CDR3 region: CATSAAVTGGETQYF. CDR3 coding DNA: TGTGCCACCAGTGCCGCCGTGACGGGGGGAGAGACCCAGTACTTC.